The sequence of this TCR beta chain was determined in a study of blood T cell repertoires in COVID-19. To note about this clone: Other nucleotide sequences from this sample produce the same CDR3.

Data came from immunoSEQ multiplex PCR; TCRdb stores just in-frame clones and leaves some out. The table lists 300,000 or so clones, around 87% of them singletons, with around 7.8% in the top ten. There are 14 residues in the CDR3. Germline CDR1 is MNHEY and CDR2 is SVGAGI. Between the trimmed V and J ends, which lost 4 bases and 7 bases, there was a span of 14 bases. The source is a woman aged 45 to 65 who had recovered from COVID-19. This chain connects TRBV6-5 to TRBJ1-5, with D possibly being TRBD1 (6 bases). Input material: peripheral blood. This CDR3 is CASSSYRVGQPQHF. CDR3 nucleotides: TGTGCCAGCAGTTCGTACAGGGTGGGACAGCCCCAGCATTTT.